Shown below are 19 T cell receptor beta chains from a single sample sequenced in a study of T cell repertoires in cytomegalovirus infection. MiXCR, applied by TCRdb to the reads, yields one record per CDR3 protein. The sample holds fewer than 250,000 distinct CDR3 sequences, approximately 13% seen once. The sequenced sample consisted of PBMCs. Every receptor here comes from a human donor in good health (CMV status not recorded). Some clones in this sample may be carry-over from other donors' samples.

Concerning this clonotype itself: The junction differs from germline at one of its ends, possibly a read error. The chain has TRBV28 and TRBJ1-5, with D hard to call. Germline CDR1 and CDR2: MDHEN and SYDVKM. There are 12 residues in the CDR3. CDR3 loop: CVSIGVNQPQHF. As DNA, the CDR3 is TGTGTCAGCATTGGGGTCAATCAGCCCCAGCATTTT.

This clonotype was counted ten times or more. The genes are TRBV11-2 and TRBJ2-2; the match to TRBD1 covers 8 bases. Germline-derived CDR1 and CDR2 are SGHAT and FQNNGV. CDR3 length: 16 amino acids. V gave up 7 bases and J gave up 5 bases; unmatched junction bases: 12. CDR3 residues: CASKFAGGSRTGELFF. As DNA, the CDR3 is TGTGCCAGCAAATTCGCAGGGGGCTCGAGAACCGGGGAGCTGTTTTTT.

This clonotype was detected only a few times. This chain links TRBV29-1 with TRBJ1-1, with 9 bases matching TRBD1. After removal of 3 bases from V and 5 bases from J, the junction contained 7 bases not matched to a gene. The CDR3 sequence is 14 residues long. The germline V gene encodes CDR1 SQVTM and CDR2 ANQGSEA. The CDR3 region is CSVDMTGGRTEAFF. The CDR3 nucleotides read TGCAGCGTTGATATGACAGGGGGTAGGACTGAAGCTTTCTTT.

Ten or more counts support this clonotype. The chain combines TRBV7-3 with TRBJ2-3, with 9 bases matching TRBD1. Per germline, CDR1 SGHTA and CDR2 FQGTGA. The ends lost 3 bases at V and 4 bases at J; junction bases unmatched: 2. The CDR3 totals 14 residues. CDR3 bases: TGTGCCAGCAGCTTCGACAGGGGGTCAGATACGCAGTATTTT. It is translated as CASSFDRGSDTQYF.

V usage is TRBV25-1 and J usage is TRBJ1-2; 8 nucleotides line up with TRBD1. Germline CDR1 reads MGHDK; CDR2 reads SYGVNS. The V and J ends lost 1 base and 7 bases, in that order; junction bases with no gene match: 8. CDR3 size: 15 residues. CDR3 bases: TGTGCCAGCAGTGAATTCGCGGACAGGGCCACTGGCTACACCTTC. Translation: CASSEFADRATGYTF.

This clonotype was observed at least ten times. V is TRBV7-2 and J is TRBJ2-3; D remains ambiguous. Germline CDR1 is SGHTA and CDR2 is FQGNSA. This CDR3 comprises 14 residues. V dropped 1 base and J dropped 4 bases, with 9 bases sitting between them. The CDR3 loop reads CASSLDVGPDTQYF. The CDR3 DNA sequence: TGTGCCAGCAGCTTAGATGTAGGACCAGATACGCAGTATTTT.

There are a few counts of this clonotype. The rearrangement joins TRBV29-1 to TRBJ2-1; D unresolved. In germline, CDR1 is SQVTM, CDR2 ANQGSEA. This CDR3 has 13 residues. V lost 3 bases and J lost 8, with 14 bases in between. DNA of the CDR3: TGCAGCGTTGACAACTTACTCCGAGATGAGCAGTTCTTC. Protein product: CSVDNLLRDEQFF.

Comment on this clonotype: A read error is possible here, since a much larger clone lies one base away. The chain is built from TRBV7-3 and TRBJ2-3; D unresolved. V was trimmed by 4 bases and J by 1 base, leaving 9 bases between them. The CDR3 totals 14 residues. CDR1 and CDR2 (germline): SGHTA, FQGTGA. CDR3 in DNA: TGTGCCAGCAGCTCTGAACTCCGCACAGATACGCAGTATTTT. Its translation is CASSSELRTDTQYF.

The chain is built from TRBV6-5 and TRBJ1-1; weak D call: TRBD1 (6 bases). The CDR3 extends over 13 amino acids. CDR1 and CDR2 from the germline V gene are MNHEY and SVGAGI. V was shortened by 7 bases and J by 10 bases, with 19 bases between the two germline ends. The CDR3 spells CASMGGLPNSAFF. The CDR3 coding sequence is TGTGCCAGCATGGGGGGCCTCCCCAACTCAGCTTTCTTT.

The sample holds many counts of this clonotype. This CDR3 reads CASSLEQGSEQYF. CDR3 nucleotide sequence: TGTGCCAGCAGCTTAGAGCAAGGCTCCGAGCAGTACTTC. This rearrangement joins TRBV7-9 to TRBJ2-7; D gene uncertain. The germline V gene has CDR1 SEHNR and CDR2 FQNEAQ (reference sequence). The length of the CDR3 is 13 residues. The V gene lost 1 base and the J gene lost 6 bases, with 10 bases spanning the gap.

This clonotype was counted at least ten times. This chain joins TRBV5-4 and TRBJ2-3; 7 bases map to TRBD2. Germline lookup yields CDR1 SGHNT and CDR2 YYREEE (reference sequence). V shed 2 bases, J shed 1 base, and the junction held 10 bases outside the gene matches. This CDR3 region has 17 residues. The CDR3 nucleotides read TGTGCCAGCAGCTTTGGGGGGGAGGCCTCTGGCACAGATACGCAGTATTTT. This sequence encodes CASSFGGEASGTDTQYF.

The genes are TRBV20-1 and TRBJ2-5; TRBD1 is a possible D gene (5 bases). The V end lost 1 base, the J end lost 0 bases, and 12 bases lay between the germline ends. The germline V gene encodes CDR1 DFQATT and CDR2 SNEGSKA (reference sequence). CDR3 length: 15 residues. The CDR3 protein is CSARGQGWYQETQYF. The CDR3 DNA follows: TGCAGTGCTAGAGGGCAGGGTTGGTACCAAGAGACCCAGTACTTC.

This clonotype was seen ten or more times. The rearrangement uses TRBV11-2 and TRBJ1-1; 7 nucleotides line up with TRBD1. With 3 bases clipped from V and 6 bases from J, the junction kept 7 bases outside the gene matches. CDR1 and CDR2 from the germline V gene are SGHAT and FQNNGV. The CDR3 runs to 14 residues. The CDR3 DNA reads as TGTGCCAGCAGCTTTGCAGGGGGAGTCGCTGAAGCTTTCTTT. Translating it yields CASSFAGGVAEAFF.

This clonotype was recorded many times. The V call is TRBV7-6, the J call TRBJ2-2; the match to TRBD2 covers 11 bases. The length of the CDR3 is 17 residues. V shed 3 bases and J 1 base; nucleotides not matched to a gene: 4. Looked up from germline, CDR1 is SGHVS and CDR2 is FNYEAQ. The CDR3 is CASSLRTSGQNTGELFF. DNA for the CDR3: TGTGCCAGCAGCTTGAGGACTAGCGGGCAGAACACCGGGGAGCTGTTTTTT.

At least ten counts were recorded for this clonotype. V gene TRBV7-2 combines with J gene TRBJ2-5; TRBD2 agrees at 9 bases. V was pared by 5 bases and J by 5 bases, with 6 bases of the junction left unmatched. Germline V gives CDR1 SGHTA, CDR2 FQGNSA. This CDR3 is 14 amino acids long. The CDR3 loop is CASSAGLAGETQYF. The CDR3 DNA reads TGTGCCAGCAGCGCGGGACTAGCAGGCGAGACCCAGTACTTC.

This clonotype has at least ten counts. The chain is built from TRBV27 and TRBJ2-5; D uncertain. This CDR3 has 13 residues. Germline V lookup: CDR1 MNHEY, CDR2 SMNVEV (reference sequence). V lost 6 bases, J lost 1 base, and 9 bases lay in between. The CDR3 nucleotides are TGTGCCAGCAGCCGTAGGGCCCAAGAGACCCAGTACTTC. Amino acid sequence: CASSRRAQETQYF.

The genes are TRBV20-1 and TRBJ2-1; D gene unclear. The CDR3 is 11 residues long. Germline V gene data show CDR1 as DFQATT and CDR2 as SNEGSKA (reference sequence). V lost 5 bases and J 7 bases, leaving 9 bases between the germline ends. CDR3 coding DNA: TGCAGTGCTCAGACGGGTAATGAGCAGTTCTTC. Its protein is CSAQTGNEQFF.

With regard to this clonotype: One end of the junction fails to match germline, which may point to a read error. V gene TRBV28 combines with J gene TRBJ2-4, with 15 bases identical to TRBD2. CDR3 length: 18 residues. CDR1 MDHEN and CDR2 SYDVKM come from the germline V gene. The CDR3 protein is CASSPKPGTSGRKNFQYF. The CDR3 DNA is TGTGCCAGCAGTCCCAAGCCCGGGACTAGCGGGAGGAAAAACTTTCAGTACTTC.

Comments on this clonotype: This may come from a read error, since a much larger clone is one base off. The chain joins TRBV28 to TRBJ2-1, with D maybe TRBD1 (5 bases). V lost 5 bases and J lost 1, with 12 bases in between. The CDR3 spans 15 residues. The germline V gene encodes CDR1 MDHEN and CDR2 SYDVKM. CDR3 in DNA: TGTGCCAGCAGTCCCCCCCCAGGGTCCTACAATGAGCAGTTCTTC. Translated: CASSPPPGSYNEQFF.